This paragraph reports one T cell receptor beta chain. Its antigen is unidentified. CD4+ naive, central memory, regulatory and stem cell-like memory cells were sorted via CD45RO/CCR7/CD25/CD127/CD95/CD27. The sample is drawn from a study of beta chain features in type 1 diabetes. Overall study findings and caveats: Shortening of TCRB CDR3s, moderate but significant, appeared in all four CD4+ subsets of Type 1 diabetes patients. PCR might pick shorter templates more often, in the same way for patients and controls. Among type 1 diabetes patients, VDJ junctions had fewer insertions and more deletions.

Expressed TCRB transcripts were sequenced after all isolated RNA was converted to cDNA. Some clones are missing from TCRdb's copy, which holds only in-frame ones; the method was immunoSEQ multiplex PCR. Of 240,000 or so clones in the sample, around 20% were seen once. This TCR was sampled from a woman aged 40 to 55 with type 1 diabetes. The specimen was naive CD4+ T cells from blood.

CDR3 sequence: CASRPGTTNTGELFF. CDR3 coding DNA: TGTGCCAGCAGACCCGGGACAACGAACACCGGGGAGCTGTTTTTT. This rearrangement joins TRBV2 to TRBJ2-2, with D perhaps TRBD1 (6 bases). Germline CDR1 and CDR2: SNHLY and FYNNEI. Trimming stripped 6 bases from V and 0 bases from J, with 11 bases between. The CDR3 length is 15 residues.